The clone carrying this T cell receptor (beta chain) showed up just a few times. TCRdb independently ran MiXCR on the RT-PCR reads; one entry per CDR3 protein. The profile shows approximately 720,000 distinct CDR3 sequences, 14% of them singletons. Per germline, CDR1 SGHRS and CDR2 YFSETQ. V lost 0 bases, J lost 1 base, and 14 bases lay in between. The CDR3 extends over 16 amino acids. The source of this sequence is a female donor in good health, serving as a healthy control. The rearrangement joins TRBV5-1 to TRBJ2-7; D is undetermined. Material for sequencing was memory CD4+ T cells from blood. The DNA of the CDR3 is TGCGCCAGCAGCTTGGCCGGGCCCCCCTCTTCCTACGAGCAGTACTTC. It is translated as CASSLAGPPSSYEQYF.